This T cell receptor beta chain was found in a study of shared clonotypes between healthy human individuals. As to this clone: Its cognate antigen is unknown.

Study outcomes and limitations: Clonotype sharing levels among donors were expected to vary with sequencing depth. The low donor count limited represented genetic and exposure-history diversity. Generation probabilities of non-shared clonotypes were lower (relative to those shared by all four donors).

Only in-frame clones appear in the TCRdb table, and some are missing; sequencing was by immunoSEQ multiplex PCR. The sample contains 2.5 million or so clones, roughly 92% of which appear only once. The authors divided CD4+ cells into CD45RA+ naive and CD45RA-negative memory subsets. The TCR was taken from a man in his late teens or twenties in good health. Specimen: naive CD4+ T cells sorted from blood. Subset: CD45RA+ positively selected.

The CDR3 loop reads CASSVDLIPAEAFF. The CDR3 DNA sequence: TGTGCCAGCAGCGTAGATCTAATTCCGGCTGAAGCTTTCTTT. The gene calls are TRBV9 and TRBJ1-1; D not resolved. This CDR3 is built from 14 residues. CDR1 is SGDLS, CDR2 YYNGEE, per germline. V lost 0 bases and J 6 bases, leaving 12 bases between the germline ends.